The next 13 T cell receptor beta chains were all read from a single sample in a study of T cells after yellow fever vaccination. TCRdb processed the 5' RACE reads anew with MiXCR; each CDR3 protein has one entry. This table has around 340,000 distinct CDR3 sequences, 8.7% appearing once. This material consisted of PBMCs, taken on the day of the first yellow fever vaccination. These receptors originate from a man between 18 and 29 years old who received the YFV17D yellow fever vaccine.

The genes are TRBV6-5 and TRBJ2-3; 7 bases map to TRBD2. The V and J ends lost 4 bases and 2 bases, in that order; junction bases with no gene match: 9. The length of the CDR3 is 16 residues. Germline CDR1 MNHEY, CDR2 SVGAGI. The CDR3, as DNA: TGTGCCAGCAGTTCCACCCTAGCGGCCTTCACAGATACGCAGTATTTT. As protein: CASSSTLAAFTDTQYF.

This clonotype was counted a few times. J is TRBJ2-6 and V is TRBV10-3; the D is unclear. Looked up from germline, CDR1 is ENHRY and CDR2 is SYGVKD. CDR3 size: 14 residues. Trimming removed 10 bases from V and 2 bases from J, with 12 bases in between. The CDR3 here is CATGALAGANVLTF. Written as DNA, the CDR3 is TGTGCCACCGGCGCCCTCGCTGGGGCCAACGTCCTGACTTTC.

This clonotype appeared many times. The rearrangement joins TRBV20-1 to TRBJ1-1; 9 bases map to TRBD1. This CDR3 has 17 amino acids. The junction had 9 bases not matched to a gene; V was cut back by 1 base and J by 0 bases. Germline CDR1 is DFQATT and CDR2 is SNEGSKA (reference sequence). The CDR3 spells CSARVRTGVFMNTEAFF. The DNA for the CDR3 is TGCAGTGCTAGAGTTCGGACAGGGGTGTTCATGAACACTGAAGCTTTCTTT.

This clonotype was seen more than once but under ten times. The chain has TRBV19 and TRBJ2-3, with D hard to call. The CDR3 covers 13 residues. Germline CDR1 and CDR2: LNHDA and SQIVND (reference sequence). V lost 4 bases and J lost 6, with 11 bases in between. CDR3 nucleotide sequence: TGTGCCAGTAGTACGACTCAAGGGGATACGCAGTATTTT. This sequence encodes CASSTTQGDTQYF.

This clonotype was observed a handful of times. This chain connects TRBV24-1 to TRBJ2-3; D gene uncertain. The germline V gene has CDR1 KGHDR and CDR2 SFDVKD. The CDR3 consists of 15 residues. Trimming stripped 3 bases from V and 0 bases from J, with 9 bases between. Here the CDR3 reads CATSDRAGSTDTQYF. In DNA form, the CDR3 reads TGTGCCACCAGTGATCGGGCAGGAAGCACAGATACGCAGTATTTT.

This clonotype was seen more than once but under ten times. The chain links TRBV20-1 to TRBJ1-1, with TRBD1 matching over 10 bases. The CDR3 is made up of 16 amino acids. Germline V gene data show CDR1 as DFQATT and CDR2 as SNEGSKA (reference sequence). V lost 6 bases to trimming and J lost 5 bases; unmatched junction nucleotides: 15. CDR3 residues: CSAENPGQGLRTEAFF. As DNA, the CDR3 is TGCAGTGCAGAAAACCCGGGACAGGGGCTGAGGACTGAAGCTTTCTTT.

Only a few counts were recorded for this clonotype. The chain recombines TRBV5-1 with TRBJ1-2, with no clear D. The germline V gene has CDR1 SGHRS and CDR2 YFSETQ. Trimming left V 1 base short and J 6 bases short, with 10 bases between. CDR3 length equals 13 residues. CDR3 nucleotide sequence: TGCGCCAGCAGCTTGTTGAGTCCGGATGGCTACACCTTC. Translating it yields CASSLLSPDGYTF.

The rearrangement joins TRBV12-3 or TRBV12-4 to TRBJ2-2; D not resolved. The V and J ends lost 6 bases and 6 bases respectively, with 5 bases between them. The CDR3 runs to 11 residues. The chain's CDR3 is CASRPAGELFF. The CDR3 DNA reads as TGTGCCAGCAGACCGGCCGGGGAGCTGTTTTTT.

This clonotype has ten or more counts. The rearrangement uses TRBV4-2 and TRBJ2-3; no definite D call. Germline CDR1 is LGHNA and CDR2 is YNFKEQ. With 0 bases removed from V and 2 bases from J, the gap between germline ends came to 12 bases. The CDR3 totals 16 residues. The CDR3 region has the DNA TGTGCCAGCAGCCAAGATCGGGTGGGTAACACAGATACGCAGTATTTT. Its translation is CASSQDRVGNTDTQYF.

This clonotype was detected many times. The CDR3 region is CASSPGTGAYEQYV. The CDR3 nucleotides are TGTGCCAGTAGTCCCGGGACGGGAGCCTACGAGCAGTACGTC. This chain links TRBV19 with TRBJ2-7; weak D call: TRBD2 (6 bases). Germline V lookup: CDR1 LNHDA, CDR2 SQIVND (reference sequence). The germline V and J ends were trimmed by 5 bases and 2 bases, with 13 bases remaining between them. This CDR3 has 14 amino acids.

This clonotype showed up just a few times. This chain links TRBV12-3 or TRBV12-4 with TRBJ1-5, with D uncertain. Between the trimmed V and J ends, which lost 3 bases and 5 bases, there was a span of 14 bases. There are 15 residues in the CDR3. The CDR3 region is CASSFSLPGYQPQHF. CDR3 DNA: TGTGCCAGCAGTTTTTCATTACCGGGTTATCAGCCCCAGCATTTT.

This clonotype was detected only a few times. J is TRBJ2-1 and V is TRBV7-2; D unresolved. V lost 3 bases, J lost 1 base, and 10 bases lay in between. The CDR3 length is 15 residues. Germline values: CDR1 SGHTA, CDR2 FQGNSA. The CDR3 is CASSLRTLSYNEQFF. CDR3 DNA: TGTGCCAGCAGCTTGCGGACCCTGTCCTACAATGAGCAGTTCTTC.

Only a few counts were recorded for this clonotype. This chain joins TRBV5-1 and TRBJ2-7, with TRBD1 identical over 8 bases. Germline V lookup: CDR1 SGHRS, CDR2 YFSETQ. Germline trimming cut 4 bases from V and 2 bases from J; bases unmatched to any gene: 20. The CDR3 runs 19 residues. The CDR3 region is CASSRRQGNHPYSTYEQYF. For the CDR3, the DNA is TGCGCCAGCAGCCGTCGACAGGGGAATCATCCATACTCGACCTACGAGCAGTACTTC.